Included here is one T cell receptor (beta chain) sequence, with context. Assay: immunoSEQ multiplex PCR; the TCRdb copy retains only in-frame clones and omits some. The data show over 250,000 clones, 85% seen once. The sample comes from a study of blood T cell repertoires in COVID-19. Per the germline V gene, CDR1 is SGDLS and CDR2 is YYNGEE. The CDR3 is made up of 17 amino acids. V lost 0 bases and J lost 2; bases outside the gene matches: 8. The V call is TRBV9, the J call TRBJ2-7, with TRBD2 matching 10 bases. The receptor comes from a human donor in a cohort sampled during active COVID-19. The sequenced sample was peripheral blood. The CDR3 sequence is CASSVEEEREGAYEQYF. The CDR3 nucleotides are TGTGCCAGCAGCGTAGAGGAGGAGCGGGAGGGGGCCTACGAGCAGTACTTC.